The T cell receptor (beta chain) described here comes from a study of post-analysis software for immune sequencing data. Worth noting for this clonotype: As yet, its antigen is unknown.

Germline V CDR1 and CDR2: SGHTA, FQGNSA. V shed 1 base and J shed 3 bases, with 4 bases lying between them. The CDR3 runs to 12 residues. Findings and limits, study-wide: There were about 5 TRBV segments more frequent in patients than controls, and TRBV5-6, TRBV5-1 and TRBV20-1 were among them.

Sequencing libraries made from TCR beta cDNA carried unique molecular identifiers. TCRdb reprocessed the PCR reads with MiXCR, giving one entry per CDR3 protein. This sample carries roughly 800,000 distinct CDR3 sequences, 40% to 55% of them seen once, and the ten largest clones take 4.9%. The TCR comes from a girl aged 5-17 years with multiple sclerosis. The V call is TRBV7-2, the J call TRBJ2-7; D is uncertain. The sequencing input was blood. CDR3 DNA sequence: TGTGCCAGCAGCTTAGACTACTACGAGCAGTACTTC. Protein: CASSLDYYEQYF.